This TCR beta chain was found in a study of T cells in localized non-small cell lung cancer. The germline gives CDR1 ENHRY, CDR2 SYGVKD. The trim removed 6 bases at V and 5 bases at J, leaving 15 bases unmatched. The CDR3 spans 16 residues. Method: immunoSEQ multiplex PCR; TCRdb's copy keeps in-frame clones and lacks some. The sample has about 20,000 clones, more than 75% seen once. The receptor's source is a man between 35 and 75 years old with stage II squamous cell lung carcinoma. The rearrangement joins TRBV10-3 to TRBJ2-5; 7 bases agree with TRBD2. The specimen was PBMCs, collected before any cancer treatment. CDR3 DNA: TGTGCCATCAGCGGGGGGACTGGAACCGGAGAGGAGACCCAGTACTTC. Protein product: CAISGGTGTGEETQYF.